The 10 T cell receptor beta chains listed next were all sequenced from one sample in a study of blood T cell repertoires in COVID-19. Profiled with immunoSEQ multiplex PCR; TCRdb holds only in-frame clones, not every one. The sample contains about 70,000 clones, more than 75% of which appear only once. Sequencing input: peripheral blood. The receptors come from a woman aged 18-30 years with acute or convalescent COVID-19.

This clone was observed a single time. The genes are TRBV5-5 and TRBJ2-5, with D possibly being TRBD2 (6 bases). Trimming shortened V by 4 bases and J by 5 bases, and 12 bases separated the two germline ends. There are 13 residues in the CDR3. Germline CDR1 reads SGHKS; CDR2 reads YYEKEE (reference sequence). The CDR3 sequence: CASSLGGEETQYF. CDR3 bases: TGTGCCAGCAGCCTGGGCGGGGAGGAGACCCAGTACTTC.

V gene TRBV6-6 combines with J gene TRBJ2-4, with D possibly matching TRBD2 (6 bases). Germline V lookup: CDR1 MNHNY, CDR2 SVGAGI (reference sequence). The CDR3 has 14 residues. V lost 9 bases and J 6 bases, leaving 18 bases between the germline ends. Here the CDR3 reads CASYRGDGGNIQYF. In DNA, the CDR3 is TGTGCCAGTTATCGCGGGGACGGGGGAAACATTCAGTACTTC.

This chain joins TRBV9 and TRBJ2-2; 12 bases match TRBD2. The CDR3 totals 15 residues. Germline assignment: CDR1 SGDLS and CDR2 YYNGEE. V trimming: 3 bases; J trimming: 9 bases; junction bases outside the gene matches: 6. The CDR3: CASSGLAGGARELFF. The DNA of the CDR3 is TGTGCCAGCAGCGGGCTAGCGGGGGGGGCGCGGGAGCTGTTTTTT.

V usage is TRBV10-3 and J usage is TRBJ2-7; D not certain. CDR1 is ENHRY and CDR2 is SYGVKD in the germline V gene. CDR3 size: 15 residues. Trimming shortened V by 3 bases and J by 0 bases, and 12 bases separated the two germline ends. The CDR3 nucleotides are TGTGCCATCAGTGATGGGCACCCAAGCTCCTACGAGCAGTACTTC. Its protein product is CAISDGHPSSYEQYF.

This CDR3 is CASSRVLHNEQFF. The DNA of the CDR3 is TGTGCCAGCAGCCGAGTCCTGCACAATGAGCAGTTCTTC. The chain carries TRBV13 and TRBJ2-1; D unresolved. The CDR3 loop spans 13 amino acids. From germline, CDR1 is PRHDT and CDR2 FYEKMQ (reference sequence). V gave up 5 bases and J gave up 5 bases, with 10 bases separating them. Full variable domain (remainder filled in from reference TRBV13 and TRBJ2-1): AAGVIQSPRHLIKEKRETATLKCYPIPRHDTVYWYQQGPGQDPQFLISFYEKMQSDKGSIPDRFSAQQFSDYHSELNMSSLELGDSALYFCASSRVLHNEQFFGPGTRLTVL.

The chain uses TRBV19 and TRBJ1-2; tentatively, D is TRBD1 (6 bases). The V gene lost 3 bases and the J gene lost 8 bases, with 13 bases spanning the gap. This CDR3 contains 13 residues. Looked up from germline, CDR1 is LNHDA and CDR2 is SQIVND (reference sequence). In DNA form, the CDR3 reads TGTGCCAGTAGTATCATGAGGGGGTTCGGCTACACCTTC. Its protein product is CASSIMRGFGYTF.

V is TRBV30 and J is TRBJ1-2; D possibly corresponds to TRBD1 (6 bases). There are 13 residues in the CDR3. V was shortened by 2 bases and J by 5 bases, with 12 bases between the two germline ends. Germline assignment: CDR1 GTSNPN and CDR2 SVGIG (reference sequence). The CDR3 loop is CAWSTGFRYGYTF. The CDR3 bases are TGTGCCTGGAGTACAGGGTTTAGGTATGGCTACACCTTC.

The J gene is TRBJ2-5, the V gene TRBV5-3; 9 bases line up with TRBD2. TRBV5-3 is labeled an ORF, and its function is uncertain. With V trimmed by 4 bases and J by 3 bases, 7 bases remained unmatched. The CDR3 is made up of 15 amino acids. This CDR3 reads CARSVRTSVKETQYF. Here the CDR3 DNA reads TGTGCCAGAAGCGTGCGGACTAGCGTAAAAGAGACCCAGTACTTC.

CDR3: CASSQTRVSYEQYF. In nucleotides, the CDR3 is TGCGCCAGCAGCCAAACCAGGGTATCCTACGAGCAGTACTTC. This chain joins TRBV4-3 and TRBJ2-7; the D gene is possibly TRBD1 (5 bases). The CDR3 consists of 14 residues. From germline, CDR1 is LGHNA and CDR2 YSLEER. The V and J ends lost 2 bases and 1 base respectively, with 9 bases between them.

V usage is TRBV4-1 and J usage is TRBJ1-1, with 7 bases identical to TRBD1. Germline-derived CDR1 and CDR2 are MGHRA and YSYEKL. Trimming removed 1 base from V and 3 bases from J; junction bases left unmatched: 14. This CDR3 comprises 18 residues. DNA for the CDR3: TGCGCCAGCAGCCAAGTATTAGACAGGGATCTCGAGTACACTGAAGCTTTCTTT. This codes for CASSQVLDRDLEYTEAFF.